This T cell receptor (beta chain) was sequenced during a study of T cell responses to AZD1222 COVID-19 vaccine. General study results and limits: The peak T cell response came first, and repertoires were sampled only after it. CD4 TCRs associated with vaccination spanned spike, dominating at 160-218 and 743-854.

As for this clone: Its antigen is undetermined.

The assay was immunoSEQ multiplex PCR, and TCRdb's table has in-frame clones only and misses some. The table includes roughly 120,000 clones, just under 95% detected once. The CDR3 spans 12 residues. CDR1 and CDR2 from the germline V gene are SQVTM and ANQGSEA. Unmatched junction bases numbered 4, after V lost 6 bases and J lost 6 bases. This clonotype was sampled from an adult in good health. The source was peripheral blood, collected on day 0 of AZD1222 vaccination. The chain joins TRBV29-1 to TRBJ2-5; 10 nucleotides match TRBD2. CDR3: CSVLTSGQTQYF. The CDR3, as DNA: TGCAGCGTCCTGACTAGCGGGCAGACCCAGTACTTC.